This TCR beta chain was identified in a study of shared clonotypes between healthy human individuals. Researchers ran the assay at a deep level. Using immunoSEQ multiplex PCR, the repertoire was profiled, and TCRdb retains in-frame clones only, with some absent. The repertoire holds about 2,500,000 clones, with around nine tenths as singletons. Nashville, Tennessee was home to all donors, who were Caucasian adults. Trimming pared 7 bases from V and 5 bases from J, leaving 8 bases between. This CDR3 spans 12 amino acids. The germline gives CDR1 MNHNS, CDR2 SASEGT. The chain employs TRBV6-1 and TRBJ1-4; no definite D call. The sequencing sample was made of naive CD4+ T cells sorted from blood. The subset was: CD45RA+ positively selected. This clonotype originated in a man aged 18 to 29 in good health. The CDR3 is CASMEWNEKLFF. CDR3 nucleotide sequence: TGTGCCAGCATGGAATGGAATGAAAAACTGTTTTTT.